These T cell receptor beta chains were read from a single sample in a study of cytomegalovirus exposure and HLA in healthy donors. The repertoire was sequenced with immunoSEQ multiplex PCR; TCRdb's copy has only in-frame clones and lacks some. Of 100,000 to 150,000 clones in the sample, under 85% are singletons; the top ten hold 3.5% to 4%. Sequenced input: PBMCs. The receptors stem from a human donor in good health. Each CDR3 is given without its conserved first and last residue. Fields, in order: V gene, CDR3 length, D gene, CDR3 protein. A D gene is named only where the DNA matches it firmly.

v_gene: TRBV6-1
len: 12
d_gene: TRBD2
CDR3aa: ASWGGGGGETQY

v_gene: TRBV28
len: 14
d_gene: TRBD1
CDR3aa: ASSSRDRGPVDTQY

v_gene: TRBV7-2
len: 13
d_gene: TRBD2
CDR3aa: ASSLVLAGAGEQF

v_gene: TRBV18
len: 11
d_gene: .
CDR3aa: ASSLSTNTEAF

v_gene: TRBV6-1
len: 13
d_gene: .
CDR3aa: ASSALTSSGNTIY

v_gene: TRBV10-3
len: 13
d_gene: .
CDR3aa: AISAGQTSSYEQY

v_gene: TRBV27
len: 10
d_gene: .
CDR3aa: ASSFQGTEAF

v_gene: TRBV30
len: 13
d_gene: .
CDR3aa: AWAGGGGGLDTQY

v_gene: TRBV27
len: 11
d_gene: .
CDR3aa: ASSLGGGSGYT

v_gene: TRBV19
len: 14
d_gene: TRBD2
CDR3aa: ASSRGTSGLTDTQY

v_gene: TRBV2
len: 12
d_gene: TRBD1
CDR3aa: ASSGTGLTGELF

v_gene: TRBV28
len: 15
d_gene: .
CDR3aa: ASSFPGRGASSYEQY

v_gene: TRBV4-1
len: 13
d_gene: TRBD1
CDR3aa: ASRRGQGNTGELF

v_gene: TRBV18
len: 14
d_gene: .
CDR3aa: ASSRGLVSSGNTIY

v_gene: TRBV27
len: 12
d_gene: .
CDR3aa: ASSFRGASTEAF

v_gene: TRBV29-1
len: 13
d_gene: .
CDR3aa: SVPREGTLNEKLF

v_gene: TRBV19
len: 9
d_gene: TRBD1
CDR3aa: ASSTGTGQY

v_gene: TRBV10-3
len: 13
d_gene: .
CDR3aa: AISERQAGANVLT

v_gene: TRBV6-1
len: 13
d_gene: TRBD1
CDR3aa: ASSERDSLYQPQH

v_gene: TRBV29-1
len: 8
d_gene: TRBD1
CDR3aa: SAGTGVAF

v_gene: TRBV5-6
len: 14
d_gene: .
CDR3aa: ASSRTRLSSYNEQF

v_gene: TRBV19
len: 13
d_gene: TRBD1
CDR3aa: ASTADRLQVYGYT